The subject of this entry is one TCR beta chain. This sample is drawn from a study of CD8+ T cells in alopecia areata. Study-wide background: Treatment with tofacitinib (6 to 18 months) was followed by 6 months off drug.

CDR1 and CDR2 from the germline V gene are SQVTM and ANQGSEA. CDR3 length equals 11 residues. The V end lost 8 bases, the J end lost 4 bases, and 11 bases lay between the germline ends. cDNA reverse transcribed from extracted RNA served as the sequencing template. Profiling relied on immunoSEQ multiplex PCR, and the TCRdb table lists in-frame clones only, not all of them. The sample lists about 260,000 clones, 60% seen once, with about 0.93% in the top ten. Treatment meaning: oral pan-JAK inhibitor, 5-10 mg twice daily. The source is a human donor with alopecia areata. The starting material was CD4+ T cells sorted from blood, obtained at approximately week 51, from a patient treated with tofacitinib. The chain is built from TRBV29-1 and TRBJ1-2; D is perhaps TRBD1 (5 bases). CDR3 sequence reads: CSSGTFYGYTF. The CDR3 DNA is TGCAGCTCCGGGACGTTCTATGGCTACACCTTC.